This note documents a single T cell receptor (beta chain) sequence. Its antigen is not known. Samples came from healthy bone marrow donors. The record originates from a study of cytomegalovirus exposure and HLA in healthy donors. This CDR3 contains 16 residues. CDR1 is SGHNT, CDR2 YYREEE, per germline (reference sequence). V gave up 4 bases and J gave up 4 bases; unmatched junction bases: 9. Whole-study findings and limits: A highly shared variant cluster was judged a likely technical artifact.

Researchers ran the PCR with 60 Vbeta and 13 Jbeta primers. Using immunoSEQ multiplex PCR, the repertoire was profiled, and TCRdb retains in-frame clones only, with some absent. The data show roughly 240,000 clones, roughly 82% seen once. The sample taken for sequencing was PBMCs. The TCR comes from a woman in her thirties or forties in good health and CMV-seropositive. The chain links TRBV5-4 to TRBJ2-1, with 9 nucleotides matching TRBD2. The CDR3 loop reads CASSQEAGGVYNEQFF. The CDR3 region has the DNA TGTGCCAGCAGCCAGGAAGCGGGGGGAGTTTACAATGAGCAGTTCTTC. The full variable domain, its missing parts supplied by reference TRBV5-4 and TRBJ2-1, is ETGVTQSPTHLIKTRGQQVTLRCSSQSGHNTVSWYQQALGQGPQFIFQYYREEENGRGNFPPRFSGLQFPNYSSELNVNALELDDSALYLCASSQEAGGVYNEQFFGPGTRLTVL.